The 26 T cell receptor beta chains in this list originate from one sample, sequenced in a study of T cells in Graves' hyperthyroidism and ophthalmopathy. RNA transcripts yielded amplified TCR beta CDR3 regions. The TCR CDR3 was amplified in a first-round RT-PCR using the HTBI primer set. Via MiXCR, TCRdb re-called the multiplex PCR reads, giving one row per CDR3 protein. The sample consists of some 370,000 distinct CDR3 sequences, 17% of them appearing once. Input material: blood. These receptors were obtained from a woman in her twenties or thirties with Graves' hyperthyroidism that later progressed to Graves' ophthalmopathy.

The rearrangement joins TRBV19 to TRBJ1-1; perhaps TRBD1 as D (6 bases). Between the trimmed V and J ends, which lost 7 bases and 5 bases, there was a span of 17 bases. Germline V gene sequence: CDR1 LNHDA, CDR2 SQIVND (reference sequence). The CDR3 loop spans 14 amino acids. CDR3 nucleotides: TGTGCCAGTAACCCTGCAAGGGGGTGGACTGAAGCTTTCTTT. Translation: CASNPARGWTEAFF.

Many counts were recorded for this clonotype. The chain combines TRBV27 with TRBJ2-2; D is perhaps TRBD2 (5 bases). This CDR3 is built from 15 residues. V lost 3 bases and J 0 bases, leaving 8 bases between the germline ends. CDR1 is MNHEY and CDR2 is SMNVEV in the germline V gene (reference sequence). The CDR3 bases are TGTGCCAGCAGTTTCCGGGGAACGAACACCGGGGAGCTGTTTTTT. The encoded protein is CASSFRGTNTGELFF.

This clonotype has at least ten counts. V and J are TRBV6-1 and TRBJ1-5, with 8 bases lining up with TRBD1. J was trimmed by 0 bases and V by 2 bases; bases with no gene match: 9. The CDR3 extends over 18 amino acids. Germline lookup yields CDR1 MNHNS and CDR2 SASEGT. CDR3 in DNA: TGTGCCAGCAGTGAATTACCAGGGGGCACTGCTAGCAATCAGCCCCAGCATTTT. Translation: CASSELPGGTASNQPQHF.

This clonotype appeared many times. This sequence joins TRBV19 and TRBJ2-3, with D perhaps TRBD1 (5 bases). Germline CDR1 and CDR2: LNHDA and SQIVND (reference sequence). This CDR3 has 13 amino acids. V was shortened by 5 bases and J by 5 bases, with 11 bases between the two germline ends. The CDR3 sequence: CASSGQGLDTQYF. DNA for the CDR3: TGTGCCAGTAGTGGCCAGGGATTAGATACGCAGTATTTT. The complete variable domain, with remaining parts taken from reference TRBV19 and TRBJ2-3, reads DGGITQSPKYLFRKEGQNVTLSCEQNLNHDAMYWYRQDPGQGLRLIYYSQIVNDFQKGDIAEGYSVSREKKESFPLTVTSAQKNPTAFYLCASSGQGLDTQYFGPGTRLTVL.

The rearrangement uses TRBV2 and TRBJ2-5, with 8 positions matching TRBD2. The CDR3 has 18 residues. The germline gives CDR1 SNHLY, CDR2 FYNNEI. V was clipped by 4 bases and J by 0 bases; unmatched bases: 13. CDR3 sequence (DNA): TGTGCCAGCAGTGGAGCGGGAGCTGTTGGGGGGTACCAAGAGACCCAGTACTTC. This sequence encodes CASSGAGAVGGYQETQYF.

There are a few counts of this clonotype. The chain has TRBV6-1 and TRBJ1-5; D unresolved. Per the germline V gene, CDR1 is MNHNS and CDR2 is SASEGT. This CDR3 is 13 amino acids long. V lost 2 bases, J lost 5 bases, and 7 bases lay in between. Written as DNA, the CDR3 is TGTGCCAGCAGTGAATGGAGGGATCAGCCCCAGCATTTT. It encodes CASSEWRDQPQHF.

This clonotype was recorded at least ten times. J is TRBJ1-4 and V is TRBV7-9, with D tentatively TRBD1 (5 bases). Germline V CDR1 and CDR2: SEHNR, FQNEAQ (reference sequence). The CDR3 runs 16 residues. Trimming cost V 1 base and J 9 bases, with 18 bases left between them. CDR3 nucleotide sequence: TGTGCCAGCAGCTTAGGAGCGGGGGGGACGGACCAAAAACTGTTTTTT. This translates into CASSLGAGGTDQKLFF.

This clonotype appeared many times. This chain uses TRBV7-9 with TRBJ1-1; 8 bases agree with TRBD1. The CDR3 is made up of 15 amino acids. After removal of 5 bases from V and 5 bases from J, the junction contained 10 bases not matched to a gene. Germline assignment: CDR1 SEHNR and CDR2 FQNEAQ (reference sequence). CDR3 region: CASSTEDRVGTEAFF. The CDR3 DNA is TGTGCCAGCAGCACTGAGGACAGGGTCGGGACTGAAGCTTTCTTT.

This clonotype was found many times. The V and J genes are TRBV7-9 and TRBJ2-1, with no clear D. Trimming stripped 5 bases from V and 7 bases from J, with 6 bases between. The CDR3 length is 11 residues. Germline V gene sequence: CDR1 SEHNR, CDR2 FQNEAQ (reference sequence). The CDR3 coding sequence is TGTGCCAGCAGCGTCTTTAATGAGCAGTTCTTC. Translation gives CASSVFNEQFF.

This clonotype was counted ten times or more. The V and J genes are TRBV2 and TRBJ1-5; the match to TRBD1 covers 12 bases. Germline trimming cut 7 bases from V and 0 bases from J; bases unmatched to any gene: 7. The CDR3 spans 17 residues. Looked up from germline, CDR1 is SNHLY and CDR2 is FYNNEI. This CDR3 reads CASTRDRGPDSNQPQHF. Written as DNA, the CDR3 is TGTGCCAGCACACGGGACAGGGGGCCGGATAGCAATCAGCCCCAGCATTTT.

This clonotype was recorded once. The junction departs from the called germline gene at one end, perhaps through a read error. The chain combines TRBV5-5 with TRBJ1-3, with D hard to call. The CDR3 contains 12 residues. Germline V gene sequence: CDR1 SGHKS, CDR2 YYEKEE (reference sequence). For the CDR3, the DNA is TGCGCCAGCAGCCATGCAGGAAACACCATATATTTT. Encoded protein: CASSHAGNTIYF.

This clonotype has ten or more counts. V and J are TRBV3-1 and TRBJ1-2, with D possibly TRBD1 on 5 matching bases. Trimming stripped 1 base from V and 0 bases from J, with 12 bases between. CDR1 is LGHDT and CDR2 is YNNKEL in the germline V gene (reference sequence). This CDR3 has 16 residues. CDR3 nucleotide sequence: TGTGCCAGCAGCCAAGTCGGGACGGGAGCTAACTATGGCTACACCTTC. Protein product: CASSQVGTGANYGYTF.

The genes are TRBV6-2 or TRBV6-3 and TRBJ2-4; D is uncertain. Germline V gene data show CDR1 as MNHEY and CDR2 as SVGEGT. Trimming took 0 bases from V and 0 from J, leaving 3 bases between them. The CDR3 loop spans 14 amino acids. The CDR3 is CASSYSGAKNIQYF. DNA of the CDR3: TGTGCCAGCAGTTACTCGGGAGCCAAAAACATTCAGTACTTC.

This clonotype was recorded at least ten times. This chain joins TRBV28 and TRBJ1-2; no clear D gene. The CDR3 extends over 15 amino acids. The V end lost 6 bases, the J end lost 2 bases, and 16 bases lay between the germline ends. The germline V gene encodes CDR1 MDHEN and CDR2 SYDVKM. The CDR3 DNA follows: TGTGCCAGCAGCTACCCTCGGACTGGGAACTATGGCTACACCTTC. It yields the protein CASSYPRTGNYGYTF.

The genes are TRBV9 and TRBJ2-1; a weak D match, TRBD1 (6 bases). Germline CDR1 reads SGDLS; CDR2 reads YYNGEE. The CDR3 consists of 13 residues. Here the CDR3 reads CSSRGSLYNEQFF. For the CDR3, the DNA is TGTTCTTCTAGGGGGAGTCTCTACAATGAGCAGTTCTTC.

The table lists this clonotype with many counts. This chain joins TRBV6-1 and TRBJ1-2; D unclear. With 3 bases removed from V and 4 bases from J, the gap between germline ends came to 12 bases. CDR3 length: 14 residues. CDR1 MNHNS and CDR2 SASEGT come from the germline V gene. Here the CDR3 DNA reads TGTGCCAGCAGTGAGGAAAGAGGGCGCTATGGCTACACCTTC. Translation gives CASSEERGRYGYTF.

This clonotype was picked up a small number of times. This chain links TRBV11-2 with TRBJ1-1; D is possibly TRBD1 (5 bases). The germline V gene encodes CDR1 SGHAT and CDR2 FQNNGV. The ends were cut back, 3 bases at V and 7 bases at J, with 15 bases in the middle. This CDR3 has 14 residues. The CDR3 here is CASSLFAGQVEAFF. The DNA of the CDR3 is TGTGCCAGCAGCTTGTTCGCGGGGCAGGTTGAAGCTTTCTTT.

This chain links TRBV19 with TRBJ2-3; the D gene is possibly TRBD1 (6 bases). Looked up from germline, CDR1 is LNHDA and CDR2 is SQIVND (reference sequence). Trimming left V 7 bases short and J 4 bases short, with 24 bases between. There are 17 residues in the CDR3. The CDR3 sequence is CASTHLMGSGVADTQYF. In DNA form, the CDR3 reads TGTGCCAGTACCCACCTCATGGGGTCAGGGGTTGCAGATACGCAGTATTTT.

Ten or more counts support this clonotype. The V gene is TRBV27, the J gene TRBJ2-5; D possibly uses TRBD1 or TRBD2 (5 bases each). V gave up 5 bases and J gave up 8 bases, with 12 bases separating them. The CDR3 is made up of 12 amino acids. CDR1 is MNHEY, CDR2 SMNVEV, per germline (reference sequence). In nucleotides, the CDR3 is TGTGCCAGCAGTGGGGGTAGGAGAACCCAGTACTTC. Residues: CASSGGRRTQYF.

This clonotype was seen a handful of times. The V and J genes are TRBV5-1 and TRBJ2-3; D is unresolved. This CDR3 is 13 amino acids long. Germline V lookup: CDR1 SGHRS, CDR2 YFSETQ. The V gene lost 2 bases and the J gene lost 3 bases, with 7 bases spanning the gap. In DNA, the CDR3 is TGCGCCAGCAGCTTCCTAGAAACAGATACGCAGTATTTT. Protein: CASSFLETDTQYF. The complete variable domain, with remaining parts taken from reference TRBV5-1 and TRBJ2-3, reads KAGVTQTPRYLIKTRGQQVTLSCSPISGHRSVSWYQQTPGQGLQFLFEYFSETQRNKGNFPGRFSGRQFSNSRSEMNVSTLELGDSALYLCASSFLETDTQYFGPGTRLTVL.

The rearrangement uses TRBV2 and TRBJ1-1, with unresolved D. CDR3 length: 12 residues. Germline assignment: CDR1 SNHLY and CDR2 FYNNEI. Trimming took 6 bases from V and 5 from J, leaving 10 bases between them. Written as DNA, the CDR3 is TGTGCCAGCAGGGACGACGGGACTGAAGCTTTCTTT. Translated: CASRDDGTEAFF. Combining the CDR3 with reference TRBV2 and TRBJ1-1 gives the whole variable domain EPEVTQTPSHQVTQMGQEVILRCVPISNHLYFYWYRQILGQKVEFLVSFYNNEISEKSEIFDDQFSVERPDGSNFTLKIRSTKLEDSAMYFCASRDDGTEAFFGQGTRLTVV.

In this sample, this clonotype turned up a few times. V is TRBV7-9 and J is TRBJ1-6; no reliable D call. This CDR3 spans 15 amino acids. CDR1 and CDR2 (germline): SEHNR, FQNEAQ (reference sequence). Trimming shortened V by 3 bases and J by 7 bases, and 13 bases separated the two germline ends. This chain's CDR3 is CASSFAPAENSPLHF. The CDR3, as DNA: TGTGCCAGCAGCTTCGCCCCGGCGGAAAATTCACCCCTCCACTTT.

A remark on this clonotype: This may be a read error: a much more frequent sequence differs by one nucleotide. The rearrangement links TRBV28 to TRBJ2-2; 7 bases line up with TRBD1. This CDR3 has 15 residues. J gave up 5 bases and V 6 bases, and 9 bases lay outside the gene matches. CDR1 and CDR2 (germline): MDHEN, SYDVKM. The CDR3 spells CASRRQGSSTGELFF. The CDR3 DNA is TGTGCCAGCAGGAGACAGGGCAGTTCGACCGGGGAGCTGTTTTTT.

The J gene is TRBJ1-6, the V gene TRBV19, with D hard to call. V lost 3 bases and J 7 bases, leaving 7 bases between the germline ends. The CDR3 loop spans 13 amino acids. Germline CDR1 reads LNHDA; CDR2 reads SQIVND (reference sequence). Here the CDR3 DNA reads TGTGCCAGTAGTATGGAAGGCAATTCACCCCTCCACTTT. It is translated as CASSMEGNSPLHF.

This clonotype was seen ten or more times. V is TRBV6-1 and J is TRBJ2-5; D ambiguous. V shed 6 bases and J shed 11 bases, with 22 bases lying between them. The CDR3 sequence is 14 residues long. From germline, CDR1 is MNHNS and CDR2 SASEGT. The DNA for the CDR3 is TGTGCCAGCAGACTGATAACCGGGCCCTTGGGTCAGTACTTC. Its translation: CASRLITGPLGQYF.

This clonotype was observed a few times. In nucleotides, the CDR3 is TGCGCCAGCAGCCAAGAAATAGCCAGGACGGGGCTCTATGGCTACACCTTC. Translation gives CASSQEIARTGLYGYTF. The chain couples TRBV4-1 to TRBJ1-2, with D tentatively TRBD1 (5 bases). V gave up 0 bases and J gave up 4 bases, with 18 bases separating them. The germline gives CDR1 MGHRA, CDR2 YSYEKL. The CDR3 runs to 17 residues.